Listed below are T cell receptor beta chains from one sample, sequenced in a study of regulatory dendritic cells for organ transplantation. Profiling relied on immunoSEQ multiplex PCR, and the TCRdb table lists in-frame clones only, not all of them. The sample yields some 11,000 clones, roughly 69% seen once. These receptors' targets are unknown. What was sequenced was naive CD4+ T cells from blood cultured with regulatory dendritic cells. These receptors were taken from a human donor in good health. Both conserved end residues are part of each CDR3. D genes are given only for firm matches. Only part of the rows carry a size: once, few, many, or a class if the clone is expanded.

J gene	clone size	V gene	D gene	CDR3 DNA	CDR3 protein
TRBJ1-5	NA	TRBV6-5	NA	TGTGCCACTAATGACAGGCTCGGGCCCCAGCATTTT	CATNDRLGPQHF
TRBJ2-7	once	TRBV5-4	NA	TGTGCCAGCAGCTTGGATCAGGGTACCCCCTACGAGCAGTACTTC	CASSLDQGTPYEQYF
TRBJ2-5	NA	TRBV25-1	TRBD1	TGTGCCAGCAGTGAATATACGGACAGGACAGGGGAAGGGGAGACCCAGTACTTC	CASSEYTDRTGEGETQYF
TRBJ2-3	NA	TRBV18	TRBD2	TGTGCCAGCTCCCCAGGTCGAAGCGGGGGGGCCACAGATACGCAGTATTTT	CASSPGRSGGATDTQYF
TRBJ2-1	NA	TRBV5-6	TRBD2	TGTGCCAGCAGCTTGGCCGGGGGGGGCGGGAATGAGCAGTTCTTC	CASSLAGGGGNEQFF
TRBJ1-1	NA	TRBV5-1	TRBD1	TGCGCCAGCAGCTCTGTGACAGGGGCCGATGAGGCTTTCTTT	CASSSVTGADEAFF
TRBJ2-2	NA	TRBV18	NA	TGTGCCAGCTCACCCGGGACACCTAACACCGGGGAGCTGTTTTTT	CASSPGTPNTGELFF
TRBJ2-2	NA	TRBV6-1	NA	TGTGCCAGCATTCCAGGGTCGGCCGGGGAGCTGTTTTTT	CASIPGSAGELFF
TRBJ1-1	NA	TRBV7-8	NA	TGTGCCAGCAGCTTAGCGAATACGGCTTCTAGGACTGAAGCTTTCTTT	CASSLANTASRTEAFF
TRBJ1-6	NA	TRBV5-5	NA	TGTGCCAGCAGCTTGGCCGGGGGGGAGCCACCCCTCCACTTT	CASSLAGGEPPLHF
TRBJ2-1	NA	TRBV11-3	TRBD2	TGTGCCAGCAGCTTTGGTAGCGGGGGGGCCGGCTACAATGAGCAGTTCTTC	CASSFGSGGAGYNEQFF